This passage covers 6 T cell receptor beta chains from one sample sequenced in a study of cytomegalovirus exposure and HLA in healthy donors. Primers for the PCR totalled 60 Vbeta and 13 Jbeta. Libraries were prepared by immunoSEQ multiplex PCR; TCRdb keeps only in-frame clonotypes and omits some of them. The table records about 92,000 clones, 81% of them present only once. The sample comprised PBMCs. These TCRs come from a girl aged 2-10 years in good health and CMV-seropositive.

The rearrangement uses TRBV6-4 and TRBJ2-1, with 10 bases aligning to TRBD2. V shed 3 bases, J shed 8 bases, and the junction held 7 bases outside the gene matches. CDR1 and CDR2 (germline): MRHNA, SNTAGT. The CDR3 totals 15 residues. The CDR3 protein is CASSELAGEPHEQFF. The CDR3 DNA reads TGTGCCAGCAGTGAGCTAGCGGGAGAACCCCATGAGCAGTTCTTC.

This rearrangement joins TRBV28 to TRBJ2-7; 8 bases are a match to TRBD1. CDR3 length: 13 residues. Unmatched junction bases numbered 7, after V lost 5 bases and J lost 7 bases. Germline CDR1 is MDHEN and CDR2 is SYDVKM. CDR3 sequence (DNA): TGTGCCAGCAGTGGACAGGGAGCGCGGGAGCAGTACTTC. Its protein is CASSGQGAREQYF.

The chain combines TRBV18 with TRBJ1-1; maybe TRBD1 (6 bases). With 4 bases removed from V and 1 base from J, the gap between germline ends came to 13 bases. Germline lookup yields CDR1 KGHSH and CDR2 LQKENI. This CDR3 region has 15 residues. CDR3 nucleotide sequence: TGTGCCAGCTCACAACAGACAGGTACGAACACTGAAGCTTTCTTT. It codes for CASSQQTGTNTEAFF.

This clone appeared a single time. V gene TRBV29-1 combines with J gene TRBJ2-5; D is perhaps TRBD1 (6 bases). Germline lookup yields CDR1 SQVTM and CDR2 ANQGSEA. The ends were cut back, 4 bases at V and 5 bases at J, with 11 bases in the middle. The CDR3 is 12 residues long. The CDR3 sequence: CSVGRGGETQYF. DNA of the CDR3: TGCAGCGTTGGCAGGGGCGGTGAGACCCAGTACTTC.

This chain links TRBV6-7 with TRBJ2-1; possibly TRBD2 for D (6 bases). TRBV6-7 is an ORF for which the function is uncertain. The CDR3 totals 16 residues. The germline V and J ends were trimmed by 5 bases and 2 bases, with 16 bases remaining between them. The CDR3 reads CASSALGSIPYNEQFF. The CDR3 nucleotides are TGTGCCAGCAGTGCCCTCGGGAGTATCCCCTACAATGAGCAGTTCTTC.

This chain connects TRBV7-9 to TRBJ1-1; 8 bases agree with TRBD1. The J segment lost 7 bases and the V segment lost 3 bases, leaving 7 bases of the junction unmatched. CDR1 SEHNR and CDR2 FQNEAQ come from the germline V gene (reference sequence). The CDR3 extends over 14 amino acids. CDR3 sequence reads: CASSLTGDYSEAFF. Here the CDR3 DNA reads TGTGCCAGCAGCTTGACAGGGGATTATAGTGAAGCTTTCTTT.